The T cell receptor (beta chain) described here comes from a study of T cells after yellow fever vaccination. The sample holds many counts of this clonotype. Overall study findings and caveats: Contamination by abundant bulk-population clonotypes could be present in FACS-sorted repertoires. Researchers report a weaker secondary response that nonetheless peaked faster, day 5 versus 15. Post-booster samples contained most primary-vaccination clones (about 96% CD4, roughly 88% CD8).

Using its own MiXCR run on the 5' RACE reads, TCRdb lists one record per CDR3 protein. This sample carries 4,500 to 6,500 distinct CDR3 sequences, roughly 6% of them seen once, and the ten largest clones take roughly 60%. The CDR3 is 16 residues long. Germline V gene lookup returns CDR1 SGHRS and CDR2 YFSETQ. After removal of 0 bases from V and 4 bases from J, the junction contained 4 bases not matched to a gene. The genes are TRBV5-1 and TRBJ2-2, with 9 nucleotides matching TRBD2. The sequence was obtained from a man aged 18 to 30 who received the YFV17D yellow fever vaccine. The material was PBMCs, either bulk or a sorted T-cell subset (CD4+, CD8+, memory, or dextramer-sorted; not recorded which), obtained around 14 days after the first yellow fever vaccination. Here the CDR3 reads CASSLEAGGLTGELFF. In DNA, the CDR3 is TGCGCCAGCAGCTTGGAGGCGGGGGGGCTCACCGGGGAGCTGTTTTTT. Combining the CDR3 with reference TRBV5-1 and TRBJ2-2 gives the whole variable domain KAGVTQTPRYLIKTRGQQVTLSCSPISGHRSVSWYQQTPGQGLQFLFEYFSETQRNKGNFPGRFSGRQFSNSRSEMNVSTLELGDSALYLCASSLEAGGLTGELFFGEGSRLTVL.